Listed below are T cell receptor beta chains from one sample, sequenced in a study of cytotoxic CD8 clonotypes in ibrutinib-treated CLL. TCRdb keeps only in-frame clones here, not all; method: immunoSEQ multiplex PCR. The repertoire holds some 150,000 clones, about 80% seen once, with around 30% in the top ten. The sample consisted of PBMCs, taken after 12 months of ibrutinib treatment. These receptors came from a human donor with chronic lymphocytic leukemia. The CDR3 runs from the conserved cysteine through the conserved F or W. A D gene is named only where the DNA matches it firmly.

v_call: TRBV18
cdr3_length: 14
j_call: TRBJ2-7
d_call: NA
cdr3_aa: CASSPELGLYEQYF
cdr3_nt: TGTGCCAGCTCACCGGAGCTCGGACTCTACGAGCAGTACTTC

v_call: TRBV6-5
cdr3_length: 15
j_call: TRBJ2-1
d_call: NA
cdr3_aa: CASSPRGQYGNEQFF
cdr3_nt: TGTGCCAGCAGTCCCCGCGGGCAGTACGGCAATGAGCAGTTCTTC

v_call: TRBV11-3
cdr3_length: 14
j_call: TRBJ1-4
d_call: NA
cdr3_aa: CASSLYGANEKLFF
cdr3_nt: TGTGCCAGCAGCTTATACGGGGCTAATGAAAAACTGTTTTTT

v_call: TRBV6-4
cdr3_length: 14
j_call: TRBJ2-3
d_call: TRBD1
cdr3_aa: CASSGTGSTDTQYF
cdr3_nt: TGTGCCAGCAGTGGGACAGGGAGCACAGATACGCAGTATTTT

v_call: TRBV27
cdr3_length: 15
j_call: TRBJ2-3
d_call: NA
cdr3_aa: CASSFYVGLGDTQYF
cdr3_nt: TGTGCCAGCAGTTTCTATGTGGGGCTTGGAGATACGCAGTATTTT

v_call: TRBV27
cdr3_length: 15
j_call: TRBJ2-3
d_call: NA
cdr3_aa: CASRKTSAGADTQYF
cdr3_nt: TGTGCCAGCAGAAAGACTTCGGCTGGGGCAGATACGCAGTATTTT

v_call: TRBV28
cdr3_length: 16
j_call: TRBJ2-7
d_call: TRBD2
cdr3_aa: CASSSSRLAKTYEQYF
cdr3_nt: TGTGCCAGCAGTTCCTCACGACTAGCGAAAACCTACGAGCAGTACTTC

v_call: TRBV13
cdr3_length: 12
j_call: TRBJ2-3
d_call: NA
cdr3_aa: CASSPSTDTQYF
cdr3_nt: TGTGCCAGCTCGCCTTCCACAGATACGCAGTATTTT

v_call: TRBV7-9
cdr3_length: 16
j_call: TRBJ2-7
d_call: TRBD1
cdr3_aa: CASSLVGQGARYEQYF
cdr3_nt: TGTGCCAGCAGCTTAGTGGGACAGGGGGCGCGTTACGAGCAGTACTTC

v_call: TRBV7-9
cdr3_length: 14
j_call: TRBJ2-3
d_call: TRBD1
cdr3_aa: CASNPTGGTDTQYF
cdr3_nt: TGTGCCAGCAATCCCACAGGGGGAACAGATACGCAGTATTTT

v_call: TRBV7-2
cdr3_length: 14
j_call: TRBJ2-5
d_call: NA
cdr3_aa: CASNRGPNQETQYF
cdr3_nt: TGTGCCAGCAACAGAGGACCCAACCAAGAGACCCAGTACTTC

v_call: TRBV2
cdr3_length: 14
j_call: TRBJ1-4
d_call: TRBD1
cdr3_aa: CASSENRGYEKLFF
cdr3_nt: TGTGCCAGCAGTGAAAACAGGGGATATGAAAAACTGTTTTTT

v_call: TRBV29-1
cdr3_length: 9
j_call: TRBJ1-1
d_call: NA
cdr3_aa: CSADTEAFF
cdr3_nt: TGCAGCGCCGACACTGAAGCTTTCTTT